The clone carrying this TCR beta chain came up a few times. Its antigen is not identified. CDR1 and CDR2 from the germline V gene are LGHNA and YNFKEQ. The CDR3 loop spans 14 amino acids. V shed 0 bases and J shed 7 bases, with 9 bases lying between them. The donors were members of the roughly 130-subject validation cohort (separate from the approximately 670-subject first cohort). This record belongs to a study of cytomegalovirus exposure and HLA in healthy donors. Study context: The approximately 110 validation repertoires used a platform that matched the one used for the 600 to 750 first-cohort repertoires, as a later analysis reported. The study's findings and limits: There were some 150 TCR beta chains listed as cytomegalovirus-associated. Later, an analysis found that TCR clusters from the first cohort tended to co-occur in the roughly 110 validation repertoires.

This table comes from immunoSEQ multiplex PCR, and its TCRdb copy is limited to in-frame clones, with some not included. The table lists roughly 70,000 clones, approximately 95% of them singletons. The receptor was isolated from a man aged 18 to 30 in good health and CMV-seronegative. The chain combines TRBV4-2 with TRBJ2-2; a weak D match, TRBD2 (5 bases). Material: PBMCs. DNA of the CDR3: TGTGCCAGCAGCCAAGATTACGGGGTCGGGGAGCTGTTTTTT. Its translation: CASSQDYGVGELFF.